The source of this T cell receptor (beta chain) is a study of T cell responses to AZD1222 COVID-19 vaccine listed by TCRdb under 2021. Describing the broader study: Because spike-specific TCR depth and breadth did not differ between the two schedules, AZD1222 recipients who got a second dose at roughly 4 weeks were pooled with those who got a second dose at roughly 12 weeks. TCR sequencing was performed for about 240 trial participants, of whom approximately 200 were given two doses of AZD1222 and around 25 were given two doses of MenACWY control vaccine. Enrollment into the trials was organized by age into subgroups of 18-55, 56-69 and 70-plus years, and those subgroups contained 148, 28 and 57 TCR-sequenced participants, respectively. General study outcomes and caveats: Because no day 14 peak-response samples were available, the repertoires could be characterized only after the peak T cell response. Only five to seven AZD1222 recipients were SARS-CoV-2 seropositive at baseline, limiting conclusions about previously exposed vaccinees. Participants were mostly white British and included more females than males, and it was suggested by the authors that clonal diversity may have been underestimated. Reportedly, close to half of the unique spike-specific TCRs recognized epitopes lying outside the regions that are mutated in the B.1.351 and B.1.1.7 variants. CD4 TCRs associated with the vaccine covered the entire spike protein, and the dominant responses were in regions 160-218 and 743-854. After two AZD1222 doses, both the breadth and the depth of spike-specific TCRs were significantly higher than at day 0 and than in MenACWY recipients. The 56-69-year group was small, and its depth increase did not reach significance, likely because of low power.

The CDR3 runs 16 residues from the cysteine to the phenylalanine. The CDR3 DNA has 48 bases and is translated from base 1. Deletion took 3 bases off V and 10 bases off J, with a span of 20 bases between the germline ends. CDR1 and CDR2 are drawn from the germline V gene (reference sequence): SGHNT, YYREEE. The CDR3 regions of human TCRbeta chains were analyzed by immunosequencing. As for the original processing: TCRs in the repertoires were matched against a reference library of SARS-CoV-2-specific TCRs that had been generated with the MIRA antigen-specificity platform. Breadth meant the fraction of unique TCRs that were SARS-CoV-2-associated, whereas depth meant the fraction of total T cells that were SARS-CoV-2-associated. Using the MIRA data, every spike-specific TCR was mapped to the spike region that the TCR reacted to and assigned to either a CD4 or a CD8 class. Log10-transformed breadth and depth values were compared by one-way ANOVA with Sidak's multiple comparisons tests. TCRdb took over this immuneACCESS table, retaining in-frame rearrangements with V and J assigned. Such tables are incomplete; in checked studies, under half of the missing clones stem from an unresolved V gene, and the remainder is unexplained. The V and J calls and clone size are taken from that table; D and trimming were inferred from the DNA. Recorded for this sample are about 160,000 clones; more than 85% of them occurred a single time. Together, the top ten hold approximately 4.8% of the sample.

This clone was observed a single time. Its antigen remains undetermined. No base quality information exists; no much larger clone differs at one position. The label giving this sample's time point can be read as: baseline before first vaccination. Vaccinee samples came from UK trials COV001 and COV002, including a single-blind randomized controlled phase 2/3 trial of AZD1222 (ChAdOx1 nCoV-19) in healthy adults. For TCRbeta chain sequencing, PBMC samples from trial participants were taken at day 0 and at day 28 after the second dose. This sequence was found in an adult in good health. This sample comprised peripheral blood, obtained on day 0 of AZD1222 vaccination. The chain is encoded by TRBV5-4 joined to TRBJ1-6; matching of 5 bases hints at TRBD1 as the D gene. The CDR3 is CASSSQALAWGSPLHF. The nucleotide sequence reads TGTGCCAGCAGCTCGCAAGCCCTAGCCTGGGGCTCACCCCTCCACTTT.